This entry lists 27 T cell receptor beta chains sequenced from one sample in a study of T cell responses to AZD1222 COVID-19 vaccine. This table comes from immunoSEQ multiplex PCR, and its TCRdb copy is limited to in-frame clones, with some not included. The sample shows 120,000 or so clones, just over 90% of them seen only once. The specimen comprised peripheral blood, sampled on day 0 of AZD1222 vaccination. All receptors come from an adult in good health.

V usage is TRBV5-1 and J usage is TRBJ2-5, with D maybe TRBD1 (6 bases). Trimming cost V 0 bases and J 5 bases, with 14 bases left between them. The CDR3 has 15 amino acids. The V gene's germline CDR1 is SGHRS and CDR2 YFSETQ. CDR3 sequence reads: CASSLEGDTRETQYF. For the CDR3, the DNA is TGCGCCAGCAGCTTGGAAGGGGACACCCGGGAGACCCAGTACTTC.

This chain uses TRBV5-6 with TRBJ1-4, with D uncertain. The CDR3 runs to 15 residues. Germline CDR1 SGHDT, CDR2 YYEEEE. Trimming took 0 bases from V and 5 from J, leaving 11 bases between them. In DNA form, the CDR3 reads TGTGCCAGCAGCTTGGGTCCAGTGGAGAATGAAAAACTGTTTTTT. It translates to CASSLGPVENEKLFF.

V and J are TRBV10-3 and TRBJ1-4; 9 nucleotides match TRBD1. The CDR3 length is 13 residues. Germline CDR1 and CDR2: ENHRY and SYGVKD. The J segment lost 4 bases and the V segment lost 10 bases, leaving 4 bases of the junction unmatched. CDR3 DNA: TGTGCCACCCGGGACAGGGTTAATGAAAAACTGTTTTTT. This gives the protein CATRDRVNEKLFF.

This chain uses TRBV6-6 with TRBJ1-5, with D hard to call. The CDR3 is 14 amino acids. Germline lookup yields CDR1 MNHNY and CDR2 SVGAGI (reference sequence). The germline V and J ends were trimmed by 7 bases and 8 bases, with 18 bases remaining between them. This chain's CDR3 is CASTTSDGFEPQHF. The CDR3 nucleotides are TGTGCCAGCACCACCTCCGATGGATTTGAGCCCCAGCATTTT.

The chain carries TRBV5-5 and TRBJ2-7; either TRBD1 or TRBD2 may fit D (7 bases each). Germline V gene sequence: CDR1 SGHKS, CDR2 YYEKEE (reference sequence). The V and J ends lost 1 base and 1 base respectively, with 15 bases between them. CDR3 size: 16 residues. The CDR3 reads CASSLIRQGGSYEQYF. The CDR3 DNA follows: TGTGCCAGCAGCTTGATTAGGCAGGGGGGGTCCTACGAGCAGTACTTC.

This clone was observed a handful of times. This sequence joins TRBV14 and TRBJ1-4, with D possibly TRBD1 on 5 matching bases. Looked up from germline, CDR1 is SGHDN and CDR2 is FVKESK. This CDR3 spans 14 amino acids. The V gene lost 5 bases and the J gene lost 0 bases, with 7 bases spanning the gap. The DNA of the CDR3 is TGTGCCAGCAGCTGGGGGGCAACTAATGAAAAACTGTTTTTT. This codes for CASSWGATNEKLFF. The full variable domain, rest sourced from reference TRBV14 and TRBJ1-4, is EAGVTQFPSHSVIEKGQTVTLRCDPISGHDNLYWYRRVMGKEIKFLLHFVKESKQDESGMPNNRFLAERTGGTYSTLKVQPAELEDSGVYFCASSWGATNEKLFFGSGTQLSVL.

This chain joins TRBV5-4 and TRBJ2-1; 14 bases agree with TRBD2. Germline V gene sequence: CDR1 SGHNT, CDR2 YYREEE (reference sequence). This CDR3 is built from 16 residues. With V trimmed by 4 bases and J by 6 bases, 6 bases remained unmatched. The CDR3 nucleotides are TGTGCCAGCAGCGCGGGACTAGCGGGAGCGGGCAATGAGCAGTTCTTC. Protein product: CASSAGLAGAGNEQFF.

The table lists this clone with a few counts. The chain carries TRBV5-1 and TRBJ1-5; TRBD1 matches at 7 bases. CDR3 length: 14 amino acids. CDR1 and CDR2 from the germline V gene are SGHRS and YFSETQ. Unmatched junction bases numbered 5, after V lost 4 bases and J lost 4 bases. CDR3 region: CASSPGTENQPQHF. CDR3 nucleotides: TGCGCCAGCAGCCCCGGGACAGAAAATCAGCCCCAGCATTTT.

The V call is TRBV7-2, the J call TRBJ2-7, with D possibly being TRBD1 or TRBD2 (5 bases each). There are 14 residues in the CDR3. Per germline, CDR1 SGHTA and CDR2 FQGNSA. Trimming took 0 bases from V and 6 from J, leaving 12 bases between them. DNA for the CDR3: TGTGCCAGCAGCTTAGCGCCTGGGACCTCCGAGCAGTACTTC. Translating it yields CASSLAPGTSEQYF.

The chain recombines TRBV3-1 (or the pseudogene TRBV3-2) with TRBJ1-2, with D tentatively TRBD1 (5 bases). The CDR3 is 15 residues long. Per germline, CDR1 LGHDT and CDR2 YNNKEL (reference sequence). V was pared by 4 bases and J by 4 bases, with 16 bases between. The CDR3 here is CASSRGRSGTYGYTF. The CDR3 DNA follows: TGTGCCAGCAGCCGGGGCAGGAGCGGGACCTATGGCTACACCTTC.

V is TRBV28 and J is TRBJ2-3; D gene uncertain. Germline values: CDR1 MDHEN, CDR2 SYDVKM. Trimming left V 5 bases short and J 0 bases short, with 6 bases between. The CDR3 is 13 residues long. The CDR3 spells CASSNPSTDTQYF. The CDR3 DNA reads as TGTGCCAGCAGTAACCCTAGCACAGATACGCAGTATTTT.

The V call is TRBV10-3, the J call TRBJ2-2, with D uncertain. This CDR3 comprises 14 residues. The ends were cut back, 3 bases at V and 6 bases at J, with 11 bases in the middle. The germline gives CDR1 ENHRY, CDR2 SYGVKD. The chain's CDR3 is CAISDSIGAGELFF. Written as DNA, the CDR3 is TGTGCCATCAGTGACAGTATAGGTGCCGGGGAGCTGTTTTTT.

The chain is built from TRBV7-2 and TRBJ2-3; TRBD1 aligns across 8 bases. Unmatched junction bases numbered 9, after V lost 4 bases and J lost 6 bases. The CDR3 consists of 15 residues. Germline V lookup: CDR1 SGHTA, CDR2 FQGNSA. Written as DNA, the CDR3 is TGTGCCAGCAGCTCCAGACTGGACAGGGCCGATACGCAGTATTTT. Its protein product is CASSSRLDRADTQYF.

The genes are TRBV28 and TRBJ2-5; 13 bases align to TRBD2. The trim removed 5 bases at V and 5 bases at J, leaving 11 bases unmatched. The CDR3 runs to 17 residues. Per the germline V gene, CDR1 is MDHEN and CDR2 is SYDVKM. The CDR3 region has the DNA TGTGCCAGCAGTCCTTCCCGGACTAGCGGGAGAGGGGAGACCCAGTACTTC. Protein: CASSPSRTSGRGETQYF.

CDR3 amino acids: CASSLVGRGRLSGNTIYF. The DNA for the CDR3 is TGTGCCAGCAGCTTAGTGGGCAGGGGGCGTCTCTCTGGAAACACCATATATTTT. The chain uses TRBV7-8 and TRBJ1-3; 8 bases are a match to TRBD1. This CDR3 contains 18 residues. Unmatched junction bases numbered 8, after V lost 1 base and J lost 0 bases. The germline CDR1 and CDR2 sequences are SGHVS and FQNEAQ.

DNA of the CDR3: TGTGCCAGCAGCCAACAGGGGGCGGGGGAGACCCAGTACTTC. Its translation: CASSQQGAGETQYF. The chain employs TRBV5-4 and TRBJ2-5; 9 bases are a match to TRBD1. Germline V gives CDR1 SGHNT, CDR2 YYREEE (reference sequence). The J segment lost 5 bases and the V segment lost 4 bases, leaving 6 bases of the junction unmatched. This CDR3 is built from 14 residues.

The V call is TRBV6-4, the J call TRBJ1-6; D remains unclear. Trimming took off 3 bases at V and 6 bases at J, with 12 bases between the two ends. CDR3 length: 15 amino acids. Per germline, CDR1 MRHNA and CDR2 SNTAGT. CDR3 protein: CASSEERHLNSPLHF. In DNA, the CDR3 is TGTGCCAGCAGTGAAGAGCGGCATCTTAATTCACCCCTCCACTTT.

The chain joins TRBV5-6 to TRBJ2-3; the D gene could be TRBD1 or TRBD2 (6 bases each). From germline, CDR1 is SGHDT and CDR2 YYEEEE. V lost 3 bases and J lost 4, with 21 bases in between. This CDR3 region has 17 residues. CDR3 nucleotides: TGTGCCAGCAGCTCCCCCTTGGGGGGCGGGTCCCCAGATACGCAGTATTTT. This translates into CASSSPLGGGSPDTQYF.

The V call is TRBV10-3, the J call TRBJ2-3; TRBD2 agrees at 8 bases. The CDR3 contains 17 residues. CDR1 ENHRY and CDR2 SYGVKD come from the germline V gene. V was clipped by 0 bases and J by 6 bases; unmatched bases: 11. The CDR3 protein is CAISESAGLGAPDTQYF. For the CDR3, the DNA is TGTGCCATCAGTGAGTCGGCGGGACTAGGGGCCCCGGATACGCAGTATTTT.

This clone was detected once. V is TRBV2 and J is TRBJ1-5; 8 bases fit TRBD1. Per the germline V gene, CDR1 is SNHLY and CDR2 is FYNNEI. V gave up 6 bases and J gave up 0 bases; unmatched junction bases: 4. CDR3 length: 15 residues. DNA for the CDR3: TGTGCCAGCAGGGACAGGGTCGGTAGCAATCAGCCCCAGCATTTT. Translated: CASRDRVGSNQPQHF.

As to this clone: A junction boundary mismatches the germline segment, possibly from a read error. The gene calls are TRBV6-5 and TRBJ2-3, with D possibly TRBD1 on 5 matching bases. In germline, CDR1 is MNHEY, CDR2 SVGAGI. This CDR3 is 13 amino acids long. CDR3 bases: TGTGCCAGCAGCCCCGGACCGACAGTTACGCAGTATTTT. Translated, it gives CASSPGPTVTQYF.

This chain links TRBV19 with TRBJ2-3; maybe TRBD2 (5 bases). The CDR3 is 16 residues long. Germline CDR1 LNHDA, CDR2 SQIVND (reference sequence). Trimming removed 5 bases from V and 0 bases from J, with 15 bases in between. The CDR3 bases are TGTGCCAGTAGTTCCAGGACTCACCCCAGCACAGATACGCAGTATTTT. As protein: CASSSRTHPSTDTQYF.

The rearrangement uses TRBV29-1 and TRBJ2-1; 10 nucleotides line up with TRBD1. V dropped 3 bases and J dropped 7; count of bases not matched to a gene: 12. The germline CDR1 and CDR2 sequences are SQVTM and ANQGSEA. The CDR3 contains 16 residues. CDR3 nucleotide sequence: TGCAGCGTTGAGGCCCCCGGGACAGGGGAATGGAATGAGCAGTTCTTC. Its translation: CSVEAPGTGEWNEQFF.

The chain is built from TRBV5-1 and TRBJ2-5, with unresolved D. There are 13 residues in the CDR3. Looked up from germline, CDR1 is SGHRS and CDR2 is YFSETQ. Trimming cost V 4 bases and J 1 base, with 8 bases left between them. This chain's CDR3 is CASSAISQETQYF. The CDR3 DNA is TGCGCCAGCAGCGCCATCAGCCAAGAGACCCAGTACTTC.

This rearrangement joins TRBV9 to TRBJ1-5; tentative D call: TRBD1 (5 bases). The CDR3 extends over 13 amino acids. Looked up from germline, CDR1 is SGDLS and CDR2 is YYNGEE. With 4 bases removed from V and 5 bases from J, the gap between germline ends came to 10 bases. This CDR3 is CASSSSGYQPQHF. As DNA, the CDR3 is TGTGCCAGCAGCTCTTCAGGGTATCAGCCCCAGCATTTT.

This chain links TRBV9 with TRBJ2-3; D gene unclear. The CDR3 contains 16 residues. V shed 1 base and J shed 6 bases, with 18 bases lying between them. Germline V gene sequence: CDR1 SGDLS, CDR2 YYNGEE. The CDR3 nucleotides read TGTGCCAGCAGCGTATCTCAACGTCGGCAGGTTGATACGCAGTATTTT. Its translation: CASSVSQRRQVDTQYF.

This clone was seen only once. The rearrangement uses TRBV7-9 and TRBJ2-5, with a tentative D call TRBD2 (6 bases). Germline CDR1 is SEHNR and CDR2 is FQNEAQ (reference sequence). With 5 bases removed from V and 5 bases from J, the gap between germline ends came to 18 bases. The CDR3 loop spans 15 amino acids. The CDR3 region has the DNA TGTGCCAGCAGCCCTCGGAACCGGGACTGGGAGACCCAGTACTTC. It yields the protein CASSPRNRDWETQYF.